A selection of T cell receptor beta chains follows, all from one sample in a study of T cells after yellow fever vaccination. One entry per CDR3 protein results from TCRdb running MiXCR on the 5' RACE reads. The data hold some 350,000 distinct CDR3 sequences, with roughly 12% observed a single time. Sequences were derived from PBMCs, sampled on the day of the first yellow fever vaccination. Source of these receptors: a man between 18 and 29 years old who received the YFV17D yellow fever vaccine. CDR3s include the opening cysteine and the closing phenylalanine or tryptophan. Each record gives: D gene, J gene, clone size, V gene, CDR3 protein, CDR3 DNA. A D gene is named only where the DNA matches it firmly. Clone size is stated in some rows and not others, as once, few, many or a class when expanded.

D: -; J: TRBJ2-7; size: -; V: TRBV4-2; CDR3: CASSPSTHYEQYF; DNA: TGTGCCAGCAGCCCCTCGACACACTACGAGCAGTACTTC
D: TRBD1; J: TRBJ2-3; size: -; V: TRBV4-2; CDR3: CASRHGTGTDTQYF; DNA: TGTGCCAGCCGCCACGGGACAGGGACAGATACGCAGTATTTT
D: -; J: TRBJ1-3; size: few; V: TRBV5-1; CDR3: CASSLGSYSGNTIYF; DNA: TGCGCCAGCAGCTTGGGCAGCTACTCTGGAAACACCATATATTTT
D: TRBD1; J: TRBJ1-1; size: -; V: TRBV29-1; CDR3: CSAGQGAGTEAFF; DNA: TGCAGCGCCGGACAGGGGGCCGGCACTGAAGCTTTCTTT
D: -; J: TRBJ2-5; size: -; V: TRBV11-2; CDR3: CASSPSWGRDGTQYF; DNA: TGTGCCAGCAGCCCATCGTGGGGCAGGGATGGGACCCAGTACTTC
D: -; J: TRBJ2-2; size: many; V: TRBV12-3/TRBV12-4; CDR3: CASSWIGGTGELFF; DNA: TGTGCCAGCAGTTGGATCGGGGGAACCGGGGAGCTGTTTTTT
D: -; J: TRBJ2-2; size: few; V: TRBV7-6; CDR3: CASRSRVGGPHTGELFF; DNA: TGTGCCAGCAGATCTAGAGTCGGGGGCCCCCACACCGGGGAGCTGTTTTTT
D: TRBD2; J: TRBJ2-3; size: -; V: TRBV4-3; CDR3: CASSQATLAGGGPDTQYF; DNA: TGCGCCAGCAGCCAAGCTACACTAGCGGGGGGCGGCCCAGATACGCAGTATTTT
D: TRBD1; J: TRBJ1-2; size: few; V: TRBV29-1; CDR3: CSAGQGDGYGYTF; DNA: TGCAGCGCTGGACAGGGGGATGGATATGGCTACACCTTC
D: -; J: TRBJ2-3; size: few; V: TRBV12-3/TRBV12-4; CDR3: CASSVGESTDTQYF; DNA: TGTGCCAGCAGCGTGGGGGAGAGCACAGATACGCAGTATTTT
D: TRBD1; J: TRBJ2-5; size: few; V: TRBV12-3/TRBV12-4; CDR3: CASGTGGAETQYF; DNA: TGTGCCAGCGGAACAGGGGGCGCGGAGACCCAGTACTTC
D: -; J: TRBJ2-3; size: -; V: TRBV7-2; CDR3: CASSLLGGRADTQYF; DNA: TGTGCCAGCAGCTTGTTGGGGGGCCGGGCAGATACGCAGTATTTT
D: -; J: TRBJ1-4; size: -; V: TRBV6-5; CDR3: CASSYGVDPAEEKNCFF; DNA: -
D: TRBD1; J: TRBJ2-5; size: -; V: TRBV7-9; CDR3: CASSSGTGGQETQYF; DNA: TGTGCCAGCAGCTCCGGGACAGGAGGGCAAGAGACCCAGTACTTC
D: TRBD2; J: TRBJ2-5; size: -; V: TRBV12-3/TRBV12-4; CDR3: CASTNRASGGSYQETQYF; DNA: TGTGCCAGCACCAACCGGGCTAGCGGGGGGTCCTACCAAGAGACCCAGTACTTC
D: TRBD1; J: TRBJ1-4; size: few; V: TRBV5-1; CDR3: CASSFSTGTGNEKLFF; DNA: TGCGCCAGCAGCTTCTCGACCGGGACAGGGAATGAAAAACTGTTTTTT